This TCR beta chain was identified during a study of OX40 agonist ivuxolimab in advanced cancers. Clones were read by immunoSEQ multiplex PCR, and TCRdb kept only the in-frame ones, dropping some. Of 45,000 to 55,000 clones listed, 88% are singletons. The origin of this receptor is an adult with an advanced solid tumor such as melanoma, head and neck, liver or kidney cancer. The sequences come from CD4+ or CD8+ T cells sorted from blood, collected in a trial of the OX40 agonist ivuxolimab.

The CDR3 region is CASSYSDRAGGYTF. CDR3 coding DNA: TGTGCCAGCAGTTACTCTGACAGGGCCGGTGGCTACACCTTC. V usage is TRBV6-5 and J usage is TRBJ1-2, with TRBD1 matching over 7 bases. The V gene's germline CDR1 is MNHEY and CDR2 SVGAGI. With V trimmed by 0 bases and J by 7 bases, 5 bases remained unmatched. CDR3 size: 14 residues.